These 8 T cell receptor beta chains share one sample of origin, sequenced in a study of T cells in Graves' hyperthyroidism and ophthalmopathy. Template material for amplifying TCR beta CDR3 regions consisted of RNA transcripts. Carried out on the TCR CDR3, a first-round RT-PCR used the HTBI primer set. Each CDR3 protein is one row after TCRdb ran MiXCR on the multiplex PCR reads. The sample has 600,000 or so distinct CDR3 sequences; around 46% are singletons. What was sequenced was peripheral blood or thyroid tissue (not recorded which). These receptors came from a young woman with Graves' hyperthyroidism.

A few counts support this clonotype. This may stem from a read error, because a much larger clone lies one nucleotide away. The genes are TRBV29-1 and TRBJ2-5; 10 positions agree with TRBD2. The germline V gene encodes CDR1 SQVTM and CDR2 ANQGSEA. This CDR3 spans 14 amino acids. CDR3 DNA sequence: TGCAGCGTTGAAGGACTAGCGGGTCAAGAGGCCCAGTACTTC. This encodes CSVEGLAGQEAQYF.

This clonotype has at least ten counts. CDR3 coding DNA: TGCAGCGTCCAGGGACAGGGAAGATACACTGAAGCTTTCTTT. Translating it yields CSVQGQGRYTEAFF. This sequence joins TRBV29-1 and TRBJ1-1; 9 bases are a match to TRBD1. There are 14 residues in the CDR3. J gave up 3 bases and V 6 bases, and 8 bases lay outside the gene matches. Germline lookup yields CDR1 SQVTM and CDR2 ANQGSEA.

In this sample, this clonotype turned up a few times. The rearrangement joins TRBV15 to TRBJ1-5; D is possibly TRBD1 (5 bases). Trimming shortened V by 0 bases and J by 0 bases, and 12 bases separated the two germline ends. The CDR3 extends over 17 amino acids. Germline V gene lookup returns CDR1 LNHNV and CDR2 YYDKDF (reference sequence). CDR3 DNA: TGTGCCACCAGCAGAGATCTGACAGCCCTTAGCAATCAGCCCCAGCATTTT. Amino acid sequence: CATSRDLTALSNQPQHF.

V usage is TRBV29-1 and J usage is TRBJ2-7; 10 nucleotides align to TRBD2. CDR3 size: 11 residues. CDR1 SQVTM and CDR2 ANQGSEA come from the germline V gene. CDR3 region: CSDSSSGRQYF. The CDR3 DNA follows: TGCAGTGACTCGTCTAGCGGGAGGCAGTACTTC.

This clonotype was picked up many times. The rearrangement links TRBV2 to TRBJ1-5; D ambiguous. Germline values: CDR1 SNHLY, CDR2 FYNNEI. With 4 bases removed from V and 1 base from J, the gap between germline ends came to 5 bases. The CDR3 is 13 amino acids. The CDR3 sequence is CASSAGSNQPQHF. CDR3 coding DNA: TGTGCCAGCAGTGCCGGAAGCAATCAGCCCCAGCATTTT. The full variable domain, in which reference TRBV2 and TRBJ1-5 provide the parts outside the CDR3, is EPEVTQTPSHQVTQMGQEVILRCVPISNHLYFYWYRQILGQKVEFLVSFYNNEISEKSEIFDDQFSVERPDGSNFTLKIRSTKLEDSAMYFCASSAGSNQPQHFGDGTRLSIL.

The chain uses TRBV12-3 or TRBV12-4 and TRBJ2-7, with 7 bases identical to TRBD1. CDR3 length: 14 amino acids. V shed 7 bases and J 7 bases; nucleotides not matched to a gene: 13. DNA for the CDR3: TGTGCCAGCATGGCGATTAAGGGGGCGAGGGAGCAGTACTTC. This encodes CASMAIKGAREQYF.

The chain uses TRBV7-3 and TRBJ1-2; D is unclear. The CDR3 runs to 8 residues. Trimming took 6 bases from V and 12 from J, leaving 5 bases between them. Germline V lookup: CDR1 SGHTA, CDR2 FQGTGA. CDR3 coding DNA: TGTGCCAGCAGTGGAAACACCTTC. This encodes CASSGNTF.

This clonotype has a handful of counts. The chain uses TRBV29-1 and TRBJ1-1; no definite D call. This CDR3 is built from 14 residues. Trimming left V 8 bases short and J 5 bases short, with 21 bases between. Germline loops: CDR1 SQVTM, CDR2 ANQGSEA. CDR3 bases: TGCAGCATATGTTCTCTGAGGGCAGATACTGAAGCTTTCTTT. It translates to CSICSLRADTEAFF.